This T cell receptor (beta chain) was captured in a study of identifying expanded T cells in peripheral blood. Overall study findings and caveats: Differentially abundant clones: roughly 1.3 between replicates, 15 to 17 at around 15 days, approximately 19 at four. Roughly two-week clone count variance significantly increased as total template count grew.

The CDR3 is made up of 14 amino acids. Germline V gene sequence: CDR1 MNHEY, CDR2 SVGAGI. V was cut by 0 bases and J by 2 bases, with 7 bases left in between. Profiled with immunoSEQ multiplex PCR; TCRdb holds only in-frame clones, not every one. The sample lists around 130,000 clones; roughly 90% were seen once. This clone appeared once. The antigen remains undetermined. Healthy donors had no documented immune events, such as infections, while sampled. The sample was blood. This rearrangement joins TRBV6-5 to TRBJ1-2; TRBD1 might be the D (5 bases). The receptor's source is a person aged 18 to 75 in good health. For the CDR3, the DNA is TGTGCCAGCAGTTACTCTTACAGGAACTATGGCTACACCTTC. This translates into CASSYSYRNYGYTF.